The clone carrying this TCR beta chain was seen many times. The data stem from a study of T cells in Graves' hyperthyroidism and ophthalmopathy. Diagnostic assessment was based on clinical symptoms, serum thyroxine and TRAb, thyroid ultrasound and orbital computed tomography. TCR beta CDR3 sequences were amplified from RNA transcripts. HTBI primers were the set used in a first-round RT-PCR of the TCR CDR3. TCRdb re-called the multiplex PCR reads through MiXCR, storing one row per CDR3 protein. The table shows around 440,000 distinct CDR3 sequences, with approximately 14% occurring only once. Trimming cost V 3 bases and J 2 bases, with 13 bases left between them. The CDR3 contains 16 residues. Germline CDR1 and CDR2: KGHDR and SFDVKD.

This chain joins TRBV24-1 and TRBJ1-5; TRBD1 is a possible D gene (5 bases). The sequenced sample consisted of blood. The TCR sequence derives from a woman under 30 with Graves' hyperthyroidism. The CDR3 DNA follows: TGTGCCACCAGTGATCGGGGGAGTGGTCGCAATCAGCCCCAGCATTTT. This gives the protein CATSDRGSGRNQPQHF.